This T cell receptor beta chain originates from a study of graft-versus-host responses after intestinal transplantation. For the study at large: Each of the recipients got a multivisceral, liver-intestinal, or isolated intestinal transplant. Recipients were all induced with anti-thymocyte globulin, then given tacrolimus and steroids for around three years.

The CDR3 has 11 residues. The germline V gene has CDR1 SEHNR and CDR2 FQNEAQ (reference sequence). V was cut by 6 bases and J by 8 bases, with 8 bases left in between. Method: immunoSEQ multiplex PCR; TCRdb's copy keeps in-frame clones and lacks some. The table lists tens of thousands of clones, roughly 91% of them singletons. The material sequenced was PBMCs, taken approximately 740 days after a first intestinal transplant, on the day of a second. This clonotype originated in a human patient who received an intestinal transplant, so some T cells may come from the graft donor. This chain joins TRBV7-9 and TRBJ2-1; D gene unclear. The CDR3 DNA follows: TGTGCCAGCAGTGGCTTTGATGAGCAGTTCTTC. It specifies CASSGFDEQFF.